One T cell receptor (beta chain) is described in this entry. The CDR3 totals 12 residues. Germline lookup yields CDR1 MNHNS and CDR2 SASEGT. V lost 6 bases and J lost 4, with 9 bases in between. Generated by immunoSEQ multiplex PCR, the TCRdb table keeps only in-frame clones and is missing some. This sample has over 50,000 clones, with just over 90% found just once. This sample is part of a study of T cell changes during pregnancy in multiple sclerosis. Sequencing was performed on peripheral blood, taken in the first trimester of pregnancy. The clonotype comes from a female donor in good health, enrolled as a control in a pregnancy study. This chain connects TRBV6-1 to TRBJ1-2; no firm D call. This CDR3 reads CASRGAGYGYTF. DNA of the CDR3: TGTGCCAGCAGGGGAGCGGGCTATGGCTACACCTTC.